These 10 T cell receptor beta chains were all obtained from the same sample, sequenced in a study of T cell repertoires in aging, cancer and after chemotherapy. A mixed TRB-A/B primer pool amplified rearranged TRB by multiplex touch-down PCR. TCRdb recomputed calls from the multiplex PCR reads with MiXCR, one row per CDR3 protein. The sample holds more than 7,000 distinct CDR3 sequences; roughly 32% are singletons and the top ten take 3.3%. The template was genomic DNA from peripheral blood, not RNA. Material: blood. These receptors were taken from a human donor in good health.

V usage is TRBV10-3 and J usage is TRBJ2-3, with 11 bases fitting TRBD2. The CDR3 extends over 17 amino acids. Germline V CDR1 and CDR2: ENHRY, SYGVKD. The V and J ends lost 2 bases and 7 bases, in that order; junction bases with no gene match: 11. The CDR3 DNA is TGTGCCATCAGTGAGGCGGGACTAGCGGTGCTAGCTAATACGCAGTATTTT. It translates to CAISEAGLAVLANTQYF.

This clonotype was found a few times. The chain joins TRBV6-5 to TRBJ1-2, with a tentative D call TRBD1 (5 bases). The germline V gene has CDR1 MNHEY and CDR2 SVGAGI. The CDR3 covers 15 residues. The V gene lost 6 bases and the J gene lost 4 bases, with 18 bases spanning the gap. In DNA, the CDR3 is TGTGCCAGCAGCCAGGGACGGCCTGCCGGCTATGGCTACACCTTC. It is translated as CASSQGRPAGYGYTF.

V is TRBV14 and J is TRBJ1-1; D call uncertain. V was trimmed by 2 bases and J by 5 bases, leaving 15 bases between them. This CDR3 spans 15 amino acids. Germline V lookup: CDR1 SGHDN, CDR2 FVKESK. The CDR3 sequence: CASSQRATDITEAFF. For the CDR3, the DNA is TGTGCCAGCAGCCAACGGGCCACCGACATTACTGAAGCTTTCTTT.

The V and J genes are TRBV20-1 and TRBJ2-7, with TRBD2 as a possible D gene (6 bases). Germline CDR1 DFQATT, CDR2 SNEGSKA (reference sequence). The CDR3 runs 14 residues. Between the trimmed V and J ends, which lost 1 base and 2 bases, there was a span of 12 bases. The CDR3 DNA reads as TGCAGTGCTAGAGGTGGCGGGATCACCTACGAGCAGTACTTC. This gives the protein CSARGGGITYEQYF.

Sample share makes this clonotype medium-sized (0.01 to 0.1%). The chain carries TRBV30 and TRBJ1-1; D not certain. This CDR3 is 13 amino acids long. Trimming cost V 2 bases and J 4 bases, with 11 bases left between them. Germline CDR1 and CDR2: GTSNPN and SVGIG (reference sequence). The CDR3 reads CAWSRVDGTEAFF. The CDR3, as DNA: TGTGCCTGGAGTCGGGTGGACGGCACTGAAGCTTTCTTT.

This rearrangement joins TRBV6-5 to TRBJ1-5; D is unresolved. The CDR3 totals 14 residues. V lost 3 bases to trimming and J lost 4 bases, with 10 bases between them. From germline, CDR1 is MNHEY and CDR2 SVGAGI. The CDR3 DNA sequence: TGTGCCAGCAGTTATCAATCGGGAAATCAGCCCCAGCATTTT. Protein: CASSYQSGNQPQHF.

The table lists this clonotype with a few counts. CDR3 loop: CASGSGPQPNTGELFF. DNA for the CDR3: TGTGCCAGCGGTTCAGGCCCTCAACCTAACACCGGGGAGCTGTTTTTT. This rearrangement joins TRBV5-4 to TRBJ2-2, with unresolved D. V was pared by 7 bases and J by 2 bases, with 18 bases between. Germline V gene data show CDR1 as SGHNT and CDR2 as YYREEE (reference sequence). This CDR3 has 16 amino acids.

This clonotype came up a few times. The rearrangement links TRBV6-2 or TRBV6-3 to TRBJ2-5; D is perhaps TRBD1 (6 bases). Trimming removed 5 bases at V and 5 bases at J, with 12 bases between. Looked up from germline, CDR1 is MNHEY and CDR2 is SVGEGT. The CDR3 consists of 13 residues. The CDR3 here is CASSTDSIETQYF. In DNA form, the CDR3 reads TGTGCCAGCAGTACGGACAGTATCGAGACCCAGTACTTC.

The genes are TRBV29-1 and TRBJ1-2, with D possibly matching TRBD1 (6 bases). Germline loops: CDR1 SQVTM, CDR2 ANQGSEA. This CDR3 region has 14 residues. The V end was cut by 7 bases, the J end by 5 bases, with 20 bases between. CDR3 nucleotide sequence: TGCAGCGCTAAACCCCAGGGGTCGCTATATGGCTACACCTTC. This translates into CSAKPQGSLYGYTF.

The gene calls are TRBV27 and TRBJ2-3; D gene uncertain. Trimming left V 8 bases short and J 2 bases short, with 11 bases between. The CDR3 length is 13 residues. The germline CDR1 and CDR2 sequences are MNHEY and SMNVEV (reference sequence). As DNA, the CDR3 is TGTGCCAGCGCCCAACGGTACACAGATACGCAGTATTTT. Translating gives CASAQRYTDTQYF.